These T cell receptor beta chains were read from a single sample in a study of regulatory T cells in long-lasting Graves disease. From the multiplex PCR reads, TCRdb called clonotypes with MiXCR, one entry per CDR3 protein. Here the sample spans over 350,000 distinct CDR3 sequences, 20% to 25% being singletons. The material sequenced was peripheral blood mononuclear cells (PBMCs), taken when the disease was refractory, from a patient treated with antithyroid drugs. The receptors originated from a female donor with Graves disease. CDR3s include the opening cysteine and the closing phenylalanine or tryptophan. The order of the fields is J gene, D gene, clone size, V gene, CDR3 protein, CDR3 DNA. D genes are given only for firm matches. Clone size, where shown, is once, few, many, or a class for clones that have expanded.

TRBJ2-7,NA,many,TRBV11-2,CASSPPPGWSSYEQYF,TGTGCCAGCAGCCCACCCCCAGGGTGGAGCTCCTACGAGCAGTACTTC
TRBJ2-3,TRBD2,few,TRBV7-2,CASSLSLRESTDTQYF,TGTGCCAGCAGCTTAAGCTTGCGGGAGAGCACAGATACGCAGTATTTT
TRBJ2-7,NA,many,TRBV2,CASIGSSYEQYF,TGTGCCAGCATAGGCAGCTCCTACGAGCAGTACTTC
TRBJ2-7,TRBD2,few,TRBV5-1,CASSLTSGSVGEQYF,TGCGCCAGCAGCTTGACTAGCGGGAGTGTTGGGGAGCAGTACTTC
TRBJ1-6,TRBD1,few,TRBV19,CASSGGTVDSPLHF,TGTGCCAGTAGTGGGGGGACAGTGGATTCACCCCTCCACTTT
TRBJ2-4,NA,many,TRBV2,CASSEDWAWVTKNIQYF,TGTGCCAGCAGTGAAGATTGGGCCTGGGTGACCAAAAACATTCAGTACTTC
TRBJ2-3,NA,few,TRBV28,CASRTPDTTDTQYF,TGTGCCAGCAGGACCCCGGACACTACAGATACGCAGTATTTT
TRBJ2-7,NA,NA,TRBV4-3,CASSQIGTYEQYF,TGCGCCAGCAGCCAAATAGGGACCTACGAGCAGTACTTC
TRBJ2-2,NA,NA,TRBV4-1,CASSHNDRNTGELFF,TGCGCCAGCAGCCACAATGACCGGAACACCGGGGAGCTGTTTTTT
TRBJ2-7,TRBD1,few,TRBV7-2,CASRNRGSYEQYF,TGTGCCAGTAGAAACAGGGGGTCCTACGAGCAGTACTTC
TRBJ1-3,NA,NA,TRBV29-1,CSVETRTSWGNTIYF,TGCAGCGTTGAAACCCGAACCTCCTGGGGAAACACCATATATTTT
TRBJ2-3,NA,NA,TRBV9,CASSPIWTDTQYF,TGTGCCAGCAGCCCAATCTGGACAGATACGCAGTATTTT
TRBJ2-7,TRBD2,many,TRBV6-5,CASSYSQTPPGLAGGRDEQYF,TGTGCCAGCAGTTACTCCCAGACACCCCCGGGACTAGCGGGAGGGCGGGACGAGCAGTACTTC
TRBJ2-5,NA,many,TRBV7-8,CASSRDIRETQYF,TGTGCCAGCAGCCGGGACATAAGAGAGACCCAGTACTTC
TRBJ2-5,NA,many,TRBV20-1,CSAQNWERGETQYF,TGCAGTGCCCAGAACTGGGAAAGAGGCGAGACCCAGTACTTC
TRBJ1-3,TRBD1,few,TRBV9,CASSAERTGGLHTIYF,TGTGCCAGCAGCGCCGAGAGGACAGGGGGCCTTCACACCATATATTTT
TRBJ1-5,TRBD1,NA,TRBV10-3,CAISGSRQGGQPQHF,TGTGCCATCAGTGGGTCGAGGCAGGGGGGTCAGCCCCAGCATTTT
TRBJ2-7,NA,few,TRBV15,CATSRELGLVEQYF,TGTGCCACCAGCAGGGAACTGGGTTTGGTCGAGCAGTACTTC
TRBJ2-3,NA,NA,TRBV2,CASSEEGSRSDTQYF,TGTGCCAGCAGTGAAGAAGGTTCGCGGTCAGATACGCAGTATTTT
TRBJ1-5,NA,many,TRBV24-1,CATSDWGNQPQHF,TGTGCCACCAGTGATTGGGGCAATCAGCCCCAGCATTTT
TRBJ2-7,NA,NA,TRBV28,CASRQGGSYEQYF,TGTGCCAGCCGACAGGGAGGGTCATACGAGCAGTACTTC
TRBJ1-4,TRBD1,few,TRBV14,CASRRTGTGNEKLFF,TGTGCCAGCAGGCGGACCGGGACAGGGAATGAAAAACTGTTTTTT
TRBJ2-7,NA,once,TRBV7-9,CASSPRLGQGYEQYF,TGTGCCAGCAGCCCCCGGTTGGGGCAAGGGTACGAGCAGTACTTC
TRBJ1-1,NA,few,TRBV20-1,CSARVGAEAFF,TGCAGTGCTAGAGTAGGTGCTGAAGCTTTCTTT